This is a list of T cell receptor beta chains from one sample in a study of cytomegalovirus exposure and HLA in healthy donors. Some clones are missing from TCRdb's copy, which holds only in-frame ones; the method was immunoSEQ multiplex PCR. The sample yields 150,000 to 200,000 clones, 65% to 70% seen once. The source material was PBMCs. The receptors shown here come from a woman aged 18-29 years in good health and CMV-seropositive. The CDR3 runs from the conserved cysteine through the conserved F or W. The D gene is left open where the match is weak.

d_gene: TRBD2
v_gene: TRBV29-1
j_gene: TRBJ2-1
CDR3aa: CSVDFLAGGYNEQFF

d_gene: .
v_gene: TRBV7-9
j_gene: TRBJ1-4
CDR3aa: CSSSDGEKLFF

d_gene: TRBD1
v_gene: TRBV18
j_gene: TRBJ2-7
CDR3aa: CASSPGTGGYYEQYF

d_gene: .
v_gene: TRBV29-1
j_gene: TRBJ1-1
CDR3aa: CSVEGANEAFF

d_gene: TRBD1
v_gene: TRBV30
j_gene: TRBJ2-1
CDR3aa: CAATTGKNLWGPNEQFF

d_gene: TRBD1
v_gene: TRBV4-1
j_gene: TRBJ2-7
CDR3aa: CASSQDRDRVGTYEQYF

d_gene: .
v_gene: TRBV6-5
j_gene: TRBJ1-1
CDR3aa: CASSYRGNTEAFF

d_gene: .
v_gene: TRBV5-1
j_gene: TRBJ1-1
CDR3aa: CASSLSTANTEAFF

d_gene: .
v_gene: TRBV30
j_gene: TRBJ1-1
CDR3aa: CAWSVREDTEAFF

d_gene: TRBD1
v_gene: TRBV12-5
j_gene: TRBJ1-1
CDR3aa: CASGSRQGEAFF

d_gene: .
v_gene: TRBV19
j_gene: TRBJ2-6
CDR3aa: CASSSTEGGANVLTF

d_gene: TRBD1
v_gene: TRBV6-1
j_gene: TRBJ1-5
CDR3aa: CAITDRGVNQPQHF

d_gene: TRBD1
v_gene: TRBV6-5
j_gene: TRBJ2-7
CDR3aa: CASSYSNSVGQGKLDF

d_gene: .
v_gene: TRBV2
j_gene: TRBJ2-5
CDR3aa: CASWAKVRAQETQYF

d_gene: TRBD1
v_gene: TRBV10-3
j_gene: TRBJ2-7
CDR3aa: CAISPTGSYEQYF

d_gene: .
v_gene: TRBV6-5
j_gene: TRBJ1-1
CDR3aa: CASSTYWGGGKAFF

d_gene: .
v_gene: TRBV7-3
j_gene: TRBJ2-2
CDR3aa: CASSRVPGIGELFF

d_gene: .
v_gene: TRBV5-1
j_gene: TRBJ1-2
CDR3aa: CASGGADGYTF